These 10 T cell receptor beta chains came from one sample sequenced in a study of blood T cell repertoires in COVID-19 (dated by TCRdb to between 2020 and 2021). The library was generated by the immunoSEQ multiplex PCR assay. Here the immuneACCESS table is served through TCRdb, limited to in-frame sequences with V and J called. Missing clones are a known gap in these copies; in checked studies unresolved V genes cover under half, and the rest lacks a known reason. The sample yields some 270,000 clones; approximately 90% were counted once. The top ten clonotypes cover about 3% of the sample. Sequencing was done on a sample of PBMCs or T cells enriched from blood (not recorded which). Every receptor here comes from a man aged 40-49 years who had been exposed to COVID-19.

The genes are TRBV5-1 and TRBJ1-4; no clear D. This CDR3 is built from 14 residues. V was trimmed by 4 bases and J by 0 bases, leaving 7 bases between them. Germline CDR1 and CDR2: SGHRS and YFSETQ. The CDR3 region is CASSATTTNEKLFF. The DNA for the CDR3 is TGCGCCAGCAGCGCGACAACAACTAATGAAAAACTGTTTTTT.

The chain recombines TRBV5-4 with TRBJ2-1; 13 bases line up with TRBD2. Germline V gene sequence: CDR1 SGHNT, CDR2 YYREEE (reference sequence). The CDR3 is made up of 17 amino acids. Trimming at V came to 4 bases and at J to 0 bases, leaving 4 bases not matched to a gene. CDR3: CASSAGTSGISYNEQFF. The CDR3 DNA sequence: TGTGCCAGCAGCGCCGGGACTAGCGGGATCTCCTACAATGAGCAGTTCTTC.

This clone was observed a single time. The genes are TRBV7-6 and TRBJ1-5; D is undetermined. Germline CDR1 reads SGHVS; CDR2 reads FNYEAQ. V gave up 2 bases and J gave up 3 bases, with 17 bases separating them. This CDR3 has 17 residues. In DNA, the CDR3 is TGTGCCAGCAGCTTATTTTACCGGGGTTATAACAATCAGCCCCAGCATTTT. Translation gives CASSLFYRGYNNQPQHF.

J is TRBJ2-3 and V is TRBV5-6; tentative D call: TRBD2 (7 bases). V dropped 4 bases and J dropped 2 bases, with 17 bases sitting between them. The CDR3 is made up of 16 amino acids. From germline, CDR1 is SGHDT and CDR2 YYEEEE. The CDR3 region is CASSPVGGAITDTQYF. CDR3 nucleotide sequence: TGTGCCAGCAGCCCGGTTGGGGGGGCGATCACAGATACGCAGTATTTT.

V gene TRBV7-3 combines with J gene TRBJ2-3, with 10 nucleotides matching TRBD1. This CDR3 is built from 16 residues. The junction had 7 bases not matched to a gene; V was cut back by 3 bases and J by 4 bases. The germline V gene encodes CDR1 SGHTA and CDR2 FQGTGA. The CDR3 sequence is CASSFFGTGVSDTQYF. Written as DNA, the CDR3 is TGTGCCAGCAGCTTCTTCGGGACAGGGGTTTCAGATACGCAGTATTTT.

The chain has TRBV24-1 and TRBJ1-5, with 11 nucleotides matching TRBD1. CDR3 length: 14 amino acids. J lost 5 bases, V lost 9 bases, and 5 bases had no gene match. Germline CDR1 KGHDR, CDR2 SFDVKD. The CDR3 protein is CATGPGQGDQPQHF. The CDR3 DNA reads as TGTGCCACCGGGCCGGGACAGGGGGATCAGCCCCAGCATTTT.

The CDR3 DNA sequence: TGTGCCACCAGCAGCCTCGGGGGGGGGCCTGAAAAACTGTTTTTT. This gives the protein CATSSLGGGPEKLFF. The chain recombines TRBV15 with TRBJ1-4; a weak D match, TRBD1 (6 bases). The V and J ends lost 3 bases and 7 bases respectively, with 15 bases between them. The CDR3 consists of 15 residues. The V gene's germline CDR1 is LNHNV and CDR2 YYDKDF (reference sequence). The variable domain in full, with the rest retrieved from reference TRBV15 and TRBJ1-4, is DAMVIQNPRYQVTQFGKPVTLSCSQTLNHNVMYWYQQKSSQAPKLLFHYYDKDFNNEADTPDNFQSRRPNTSFCFLDIRSPGLGDTAMYLCATSSLGGGPEKLFFGSGTQLSVL.

V and J are TRBV30 and TRBJ1-5; D not resolved. The germline V and J ends were trimmed by 1 base and 7 bases, with 11 bases remaining between them. CDR1 and CDR2 (germline): GTSNPN, SVGIG (reference sequence). The CDR3 loop spans 13 amino acids. CDR3 coding DNA: TGTGCCTGGAGTGGGTTGGCGGGACAGCCCCAGCATTTT. Its translation is CAWSGLAGQPQHF.

For the CDR3, the DNA is TGTGCCAGCAGCCCACGGGACTCCGGGGAGCTGTTTTTT. This translates into CASSPRDSGELFF. This chain joins TRBV9 and TRBJ2-2; possibly TRBD2 for D (6 bases). This CDR3 is 13 amino acids long. V was trimmed by 4 bases and J by 6 bases, leaving 10 bases between them. Germline V gene lookup returns CDR1 SGDLS and CDR2 YYNGEE.

The chain uses TRBV7-9 and TRBJ1-2; TRBD1 agrees at 9 bases. The CDR3 loop spans 18 amino acids. V lost 2 bases, J lost 2 bases, and 12 bases stayed unmatched. Germline CDR1 SEHNR, CDR2 FQNEAQ (reference sequence). The CDR3 reads CASSLMDRGDPSNYGYTF. DNA of the CDR3: TGTGCCAGCAGCTTAATGGACAGGGGCGATCCTTCGAACTATGGCTACACCTTC.